This T cell receptor (beta chain) is drawn from a study of cytomegalovirus exposure and HLA in healthy donors. Study conclusions and caveats: One later analysis, an examination of the roughly 130 validation repertoires, found that first-cohort TCR clusters tended to co-occur in them.

Measured with immunoSEQ multiplex PCR; TCRdb has only the in-frame clones, and not every one. The sample has about 120,000 clones, over 75% seen once; the top ten hold roughly 6.3%. On this clone: Its specificity is not known.

CDR1 is MRHNA, CDR2 SNTAGT, per germline. CDR3 length: 16 residues. The V gene lost 3 bases and the J gene lost 1 base, with 13 bases spanning the gap. Sequencing input: PBMCs. This chain connects TRBV6-4 to TRBJ1-5; perhaps TRBD1 as D (5 bases). The receptor was derived from a young woman in good health and CMV-seropositive. CDR3 DNA sequence: TGTGCCAGCAGTGAGCATTGGGGCTTCAGCAATCAGCCCCAGCATTTT. Encoded protein: CASSEHWGFSNQPQHF.